The 16 T cell receptor beta chains presented below share a single source sample, sequenced in a study of control samples from healthy donors and cancer patients. Assay used: immunoSEQ multiplex PCR; TCRdb lists only in-frame clones, some missing. The sample lists approximately 150,000 clones; approximately 94% were seen once. The specimen sequenced was blood. Receptor source: a man aged 40-55 years in good health.

The V call is TRBV28, the J call TRBJ1-5; D may be TRBD1 (5 bases). Germline V gene sequence: CDR1 MDHEN, CDR2 SYDVKM. The V end lost 9 bases, the J end lost 0 bases, and 15 bases lay between the germline ends. The CDR3 covers 15 residues. In nucleotides, the CDR3 is TGTGCCAGTTCACTGACAGCTTATAGCAATCAGCCCCAGCATTTT. It encodes CASSLTAYSNQPQHF.

This clone has just one count. This sequence joins TRBV7-3 and TRBJ1-3, with D maybe TRBD1 (5 bases). Trimming shortened V by 5 bases and J by 0 bases, and 8 bases separated the two germline ends. The CDR3 loop spans 14 amino acids. CDR1 and CDR2 (germline): SGHTA, FQGTGA. CDR3 loop: CASSPGGSGNTIYF. DNA of the CDR3: TGTGCCAGCAGCCCGGGGGGCTCTGGAAACACCATATATTTT.

This chain connects TRBV28 to TRBJ1-5; no firm D call. This CDR3 has 15 residues. The V end was cut by 4 bases, the J end by 7 bases, with 17 bases between. Germline V gene sequence: CDR1 MDHEN, CDR2 SYDVKM. CDR3 region: CASSYPGVARQPQHF. DNA for the CDR3: TGTGCCAGCAGTTATCCTGGGGTGGCAAGGCAGCCCCAGCATTTT.

V gene TRBV5-1 combines with J gene TRBJ2-1; possibly TRBD1 for D (6 bases). Trimming left V 2 bases short and J 5 bases short, with 11 bases between. Germline V gives CDR1 SGHRS, CDR2 YFSETQ. The CDR3 extends over 14 amino acids. The CDR3 spells CASSFPGEHNEQFF. In DNA form, the CDR3 reads TGCGCCAGCAGCTTCCCAGGGGAGCACAATGAGCAGTTCTTC. Variable domain in full (rest from reference TRBV5-1 and TRBJ2-1): KAGVTQTPRYLIKTRGQQVTLSCSPISGHRSVSWYQQTPGQGLQFLFEYFSETQRNKGNFPGRFSGRQFSNSRSEMNVSTLELGDSALYLCASSFPGEHNEQFFGPGTRLTVL.

This clone showed up just once. The sample holds other DNA sequences that translate to the same CDR3. The genes are TRBV12-3 or TRBV12-4 and TRBJ1-1; D unclear. V lost 6 bases to trimming and J lost 6 bases, with 11 bases between them. This CDR3 region has 12 residues. The CDR3 loop reads CASSLGGPEAFF. The CDR3, as DNA: TGTGCCAGCAGCCTGGGTGGCCCTGAAGCTTTCTTT.

CDR3 sequence (DNA): TGCGCCAGCAGCAGGGACAGGGGGCTTAACTATGGCTACACCTTC. It translates to CASSRDRGLNYGYTF. This chain connects TRBV5-1 to TRBJ1-2, with 12 bases matching TRBD1. Germline assignment: CDR1 SGHRS and CDR2 YFSETQ. Trimming removed 4 bases from V and 1 base from J; junction bases left unmatched: 2. The CDR3 runs 15 residues.

The genes are TRBV5-1 and TRBJ1-1, with 8 bases fitting TRBD1. After removal of 4 bases from V and 1 base from J, the junction contained 9 bases not matched to a gene. The CDR3 has 16 amino acids. CDR1 and CDR2 (germline): SGHRS, YFSETQ. The CDR3 loop is CASSPWGQGANTEAFF. In DNA, the CDR3 is TGCGCCAGCAGCCCTTGGGGGCAGGGGGCGAACACTGAAGCTTTCTTT.

The chain uses TRBV27 and TRBJ2-7; D might be TRBD2 (6 bases). V was cut by 7 bases and J by 6 bases, with 16 bases left in between. The CDR3 consists of 13 residues. Per germline, CDR1 MNHEY and CDR2 SMNVEV (reference sequence). The CDR3 sequence is CASTHGGEAEQYF. The CDR3 nucleotides are TGTGCCAGCACCCACGGAGGGGAGGCCGAGCAGTACTTC.

The rearrangement uses TRBV24-1 and TRBJ2-3; the match to TRBD2 covers 9 bases. CDR3 length equals 14 residues. J gave up 5 bases and V 5 bases, and 4 bases lay outside the gene matches. Germline CDR1 is KGHDR and CDR2 is SFDVKD. The CDR3 sequence: CATSVAGDQDTQYF. CDR3 in DNA: TGTGCCACCAGTGTAGCGGGGGACCAAGATACGCAGTATTTT.

V usage is TRBV11-2 and J usage is TRBJ1-6; TRBD1 matches at 8 bases. J gave up 0 bases and V 6 bases, and 7 bases lay outside the gene matches. Germline CDR1 reads SGHAT; CDR2 reads FQNNGV. The CDR3 runs 17 residues. The CDR3 coding sequence is TGTGCCAGCAGGAGACAGGGGCAAGCCTCCTATAATTCACCCCTCCACTTT. This sequence encodes CASRRQGQASYNSPLHF. Based on the CDR3 plus reference TRBV11-2 and TRBJ1-6, the full variable domain is EAGVAQSPRYKIIEKRQSVAFWCNPISGHATLYWYQQILGQGPKLLIQFQNNGVVDDSQLPKDRFSAERLKGVDSTLKIQPAKLEDSAVYLCASRRQGQASYNSPLHFGNGTRLTVT.

The chain uses TRBV3-1 (or the pseudogene TRBV3-2) and TRBJ2-4; D is unclear. Germline CDR1 reads LGHDT; CDR2 reads YNNKEL (reference sequence). V was cut by 1 base and J by 9 bases, with 13 bases left in between. The CDR3 extends over 14 amino acids. The CDR3 here is CASSQAAGPSIQYF. In DNA form, the CDR3 reads TGTGCCAGCAGCCAAGCGGCTGGCCCTAGCATTCAGTACTTC.

The chain joins TRBV7-9 to TRBJ1-4; D is uncertain. The CDR3 sequence is 15 residues long. V lost 5 bases and J lost 0, with 10 bases in between. The germline V gene has CDR1 SEHNR and CDR2 FQNEAQ (reference sequence). CDR3 sequence: CASSPLQATNEKLFF. DNA for the CDR3: TGTGCCAGCAGCCCCCTCCAGGCAACTAATGAAAAACTGTTTTTT.

This chain connects TRBV7-8 to TRBJ2-7, with TRBD2 matching 10 bases. Germline loops: CDR1 SGHVS, CDR2 FQNEAQ. CDR3 length: 16 residues. After removal of 1 base from V and 2 bases from J, the junction contained 5 bases not matched to a gene. The CDR3 is CASSLEGLALTYEQYF. The CDR3 nucleotides read TGTGCCAGCAGCTTAGAGGGACTAGCGCTTACCTACGAGCAGTACTTC.

This clone came up once. V usage is TRBV6-2 or TRBV6-3 and J usage is TRBJ2-6; TRBD1 matches 7 bases. The V segment lost 4 bases and the J segment 4 bases; nucleotides outside the gene matches: 7. The CDR3 extends over 16 amino acids. Germline V lookup: CDR1 MNHEY, CDR2 SVGEGT. DNA of the CDR3: TGTGCCAGCAGTTCTTACAGGGGTCCCGGGGCCAACGTCCTGACTTTC. Its protein product is CASSSYRGPGANVLTF.

The chain has TRBV14 and TRBJ1-1, with a weak D call TRBD1 (6 bases). The CDR3 is made up of 14 amino acids. V dropped 4 bases and J dropped 5 bases, with 14 bases sitting between them. Looked up from germline, CDR1 is SGHDN and CDR2 is FVKESK. The CDR3 DNA is TGTGCCAGCAGCCGCTTAGGGGGGGGGACTGAAGCTTTCTTT. Amino acid sequence: CASSRLGGGTEAFF.

This clone has a count of ten or more. The J gene is TRBJ2-2, the V gene TRBV5-6; D gene ambiguous. Per germline, CDR1 SGHDT and CDR2 YYEEEE. V was clipped by 4 bases and J by 7 bases, with 11 bases between them. This CDR3 spans 13 amino acids. In DNA form, the CDR3 reads TGTGCCAGCAGCCCAACCAAGTTCGGGGAGCTGTTTTTT. As protein: CASSPTKFGELFF.